The subject of this entry is one T cell receptor beta chain. The sample originates from a study of blood T cell repertoires in COVID-19. Sequencing was performed with immunoSEQ multiplex PCR; in TCRdb, only in-frame clones are kept and a portion is missing. The table records around 100,000 clones, approximately 88% of them present only once. Germline CDR1 reads LGHNA; CDR2 reads YNFKEQ. The CDR3 contains 15 residues. Trimming removed 0 bases at V and 0 bases at J, with 6 bases between. The TCR originated in a man aged 60 to 75 with COVID-19, enrolled during active disease. The sequenced sample was peripheral blood. This chain uses TRBV4-2 with TRBJ1-3; D is unclear. In DNA, the CDR3 is TGTGCCAGCAGCCAAGAACGGGGCTCTGGAAACACCATATATTTT. Protein: CASSQERGSGNTIYF.